In this sample, the clone carrying this TCR beta chain turned up a few times. The target antigen is unknown. This sample was included in a study of blood T cells in healthy people across ages. The CDR3 is made up of 14 amino acids. Study-wide points: Using unsorted PBMCs precluded a conclusive naive versus antigen-experienced comparison.

Then a second PCR, running roughly 7 to 11 cycles, was carried out with a sample-barcoded 5' primer and a J-beta primer mix. TCRdb fed the 5' RACE reads into MiXCR, producing one record per CDR3 protein. The repertoire has about 640,000 distinct CDR3 sequences, around 54% of them found once; the top ten carry 35% to 40%. The sample taken for sequencing was blood. This receptor was identified in a man in his fifties or sixties in good health. V gene TRBV12-3 or TRBV12-4 combines with J gene TRBJ2-4; TRBD1 agrees at 10 bases. The closer fit of TRBJ2-7 to the DNA end suggests the J call may be wrong. CDR3 sequence: CASRQTGGFHEQYF. CDR3 bases: TGTGCCAGCAGGCAGACAGGGGGCTTCCACGAGCAGTACTTC.